Following are 28 T cell receptor beta chains from one sample sequenced in a study of early T cells in non-severe SARS-CoV-2 infection. Using its own MiXCR run on the 5' RACE reads, TCRdb lists one record per CDR3 protein. The sample records around 50,000 distinct CDR3 sequences, 9.5% to 15% being singletons. The sample comprised whole blood. The receptors originated from an adult who was a healthcare worker with PCR-confirmed SARS-CoV-2 infection or an uninfected control (not recorded which).

The rearrangement joins TRBV20-1 to TRBJ2-7; 9 bases align to TRBD1. This CDR3 is built from 15 residues. V lost 1 base to trimming and J lost 3 bases; unmatched junction nucleotides: 7. Germline V lookup: CDR1 DFQATT, CDR2 SNEGSKA (reference sequence). The CDR3 sequence: CSARGSGTGNYEQYF. The CDR3 region has the DNA TGCAGTGCTAGAGGATCCGGGACAGGGAACTACGAGCAGTACTTC.

This clonotype was counted many times. The chain employs TRBV4-2 and TRBJ1-6, with unresolved D. Deletions cut 0 bases from V and 0 bases from J, with 9 bases between. CDR1 and CDR2 from the germline V gene are LGHNA and YNFKEQ. The CDR3 totals 17 residues. The CDR3 reads CASSQDGQSSYNSPLHF. CDR3 in DNA: TGTGCCAGCAGCCAAGATGGGCAGAGCTCCTATAATTCACCCCTCCACTTT.

The table lists this clonotype with many counts. This chain links TRBV10-3 with TRBJ2-5; D might be TRBD1 or TRBD2, each matching 5 bases. The CDR3 runs 14 residues. Germline lookup yields CDR1 ENHRY and CDR2 SYGVKD. V lost 4 bases and J 5 bases, leaving 14 bases between the germline ends. CDR3 bases: TGTGCCATCAGTGGCCCAGGGAGAGGGGAGACCCAGTACTTC. This gives the protein CAISGPGRGETQYF.

The chain employs TRBV10-3 and TRBJ2-3, with D possibly TRBD1 on 6 matching bases. With 6 bases removed from V and 6 bases from J, the gap between germline ends came to 10 bases. This CDR3 is 12 amino acids long. Germline CDR1 reads ENHRY; CDR2 reads SYGVKD. The chain's CDR3 is CAIRGDTDTQYF. The CDR3 nucleotides read TGTGCCATCAGGGGGGACACGGATACGCAGTATTTT.

This clonotype was detected ten times or more. This chain connects TRBV20-1 to TRBJ2-1, with D tentatively TRBD2 (6 bases). The V gene's germline CDR1 is DFQATT and CDR2 SNEGSKA (reference sequence). CDR3 size: 15 residues. The V and J ends lost 5 bases and 7 bases respectively, with 21 bases between them. The CDR3 region has the DNA TGCAGTGCTCAGCCCTGGGACTCCCCGGGGAATGAGCAGTTCTTC. It codes for CSAQPWDSPGNEQFF.

J is TRBJ2-7 and V is TRBV10-3; D is undetermined. There are 11 residues in the CDR3. Trimming took off 5 bases at V and 3 bases at J, with 5 bases between the two ends. From germline, CDR1 is ENHRY and CDR2 SYGVKD. CDR3: CAISSYYEQYF. CDR3 in DNA: TGTGCCATCAGTTCCTACTACGAGCAGTACTTC.

In its sample, this clonotype was seen a few times. The genes are TRBV3-1 and TRBJ2-7, with 10 bases aligning to TRBD2. Germline CDR1 is LGHDT and CDR2 is YNNKEL (reference sequence). V trimming: 4 bases; J trimming: 6 bases; junction bases outside the gene matches: 12. This CDR3 is built from 16 residues. The CDR3 region is CASSPGGLAGVGEQYF. The DNA of the CDR3 is TGTGCCAGCAGCCCCGGTGGGCTAGCGGGAGTCGGCGAGCAGTACTTC.

This clonotype has more than one count but fewer than ten. The rearrangement joins TRBV3-1 to TRBJ2-3; possible D gene TRBD2, 6 bases. Germline V gives CDR1 LGHDT, CDR2 YNNKEL (reference sequence). V was trimmed by 1 base and J by 6 bases, leaving 11 bases between them. The CDR3 covers 14 residues. The CDR3 DNA sequence: TGTGCCAGCAGCCAAGCCATGGAGGGGGATACGCAGTATTTT. Translated: CASSQAMEGDTQYF.

This clonotype occurred many times. The genes are TRBV10-2 and TRBJ1-1; D may be TRBD1 (5 bases). The CDR3 runs to 13 residues. From germline, CDR1 is WSHSY and CDR2 SAAADI. With 8 bases removed from V and 4 bases from J, the gap between germline ends came to 14 bases. The CDR3 DNA is TGCGCCAGCTTGGCGGGGGGTAGCACTGAAGCTTTCTTT. Residues: CASLAGGSTEAFF.

This clonotype appeared a few times. The rearrangement joins TRBV29-1 to TRBJ1-1; D unresolved. There are 11 residues in the CDR3. Germline CDR1 SQVTM, CDR2 ANQGSEA. Trimming stripped 4 bases from V and 8 bases from J, with 11 bases between. CDR3 sequence (DNA): TGCAGCGTTGTGTATTGGCAGGAAGCTTTCTTT. Translation gives CSVVYWQEAFF.

This clonotype was counted at least ten times. The chain couples TRBV7-9 to TRBJ1-1; D gene unclear. The V end was cut by 5 bases, the J end by 8 bases, with 9 bases between. The CDR3 is 11 residues long. Germline lookup yields CDR1 SEHNR and CDR2 FQNEAQ (reference sequence). In nucleotides, the CDR3 is TGTGCCAGCAGCCCTGGTGGGGAAGCTTTCTTT. Encoded protein: CASSPGGEAFF.

In the case of this clonotype: A junction end diverges from the germline sequence, so it may reflect a read error. J is TRBJ2-7 and V is TRBV5-1; 8 bases line up with TRBD1. Germline-derived CDR1 and CDR2 are SGHRS and YFSETQ. There are 14 residues in the CDR3. The CDR3 bases are TGTGCCAGCAGCTCGGACAGGGCTAGGTACGAGCAGTACTTC. Residues: CASSSDRARYEQYF.

The chain joins TRBV9 to TRBJ2-4; TRBD1 agrees at 7 bases. V was clipped by 0 bases and J by 5 bases; unmatched bases: 8. Germline V gene lookup returns CDR1 SGDLS and CDR2 YYNGEE. The CDR3 runs 16 residues. DNA of the CDR3: TGTGCCAGCAGCGTAGGTCAGGGGGTCCGACAAAACATTCAGTACTTC. This gives the protein CASSVGQGVRQNIQYF. Complete variable domain (other parts from reference TRBV9 and TRBJ2-4): DSGVTQTPKHLITATGQRVTLRCSPRSGDLSVYWYQQSLDQGLQFLIQYYNGEERAKGNILERFSAQQFPDLHSELNLSSLELGDSALYFCASSVGQGVRQNIQYFGAGTRLSVL.

This clonotype was seen ten or more times. The V call is TRBV5-1, the J call TRBJ2-1; 11 bases are a match to TRBD2. The CDR3 runs to 15 residues. The ends lost 4 bases at V and 5 bases at J; junction bases unmatched: 5. CDR1 is SGHRS, CDR2 YFSETQ, per germline. Here the CDR3 reads CASSPGTSGNNEQFF. The CDR3 DNA is TGCGCCAGCAGCCCCGGGACTAGCGGTAACAATGAGCAGTTCTTC. The full variable domain, completed using reference TRBV5-1 and TRBJ2-1, is KAGVTQTPRYLIKTRGQQVTLSCSPISGHRSVSWYQQTPGQGLQFLFEYFSETQRNKGNFPGRFSGRQFSNSRSEMNVSTLELGDSALYLCASSPGTSGNNEQFFGPGTRLTVL.

This clonotype was counted ten times or more. The chain is built from TRBV27 and TRBJ1-5; D perhaps matches TRBD1 (6 bases). V lost 4 bases to trimming and J lost 7 bases, with 20 bases between them. The CDR3 has 16 amino acids. Germline V lookup: CDR1 MNHEY, CDR2 SMNVEV (reference sequence). CDR3 bases: TGTGCCAGCAGTTCATACCGGGGGACATCCGAACAGCCCCAGCATTTT. Amino acids: CASSSYRGTSEQPQHF.

This clonotype was found many times. The chain recombines TRBV3-1 with TRBJ2-5; TRBD1 might be the D (6 bases). The V gene's germline CDR1 is LGHDT and CDR2 YNNKEL (reference sequence). V was cut by 4 bases and J by 1 base, with 13 bases left in between. The CDR3 is 15 residues long. The chain's CDR3 is CASSPKGERQETQYF. The CDR3 DNA is TGTGCCAGCAGCCCTAAGGGGGAGCGCCAAGAGACCCAGTACTTC.

The chain uses TRBV12-3 or TRBV12-4 and TRBJ2-1; possibly TRBD1 for D (5 bases). V was cut by 2 bases and J by 10 bases, with 12 bases left in between. The CDR3 loop spans 13 amino acids. CDR3 in amino acids: CASSLKGRREQFF. The CDR3 nucleotides read TGTGCCAGCAGTTTAAAGGGGCGTAGAGAGCAGTTCTTC.

The chain joins TRBV27 to TRBJ1-5, with D tentatively TRBD1 (5 bases). This CDR3 region has 12 residues. The V and J ends lost 6 bases and 4 bases respectively, with 7 bases between them. The germline gives CDR1 MNHEY, CDR2 SMNVEV (reference sequence). CDR3 in amino acids: CASRHRNQPQHF. For the CDR3, the DNA is TGTGCCAGCAGACACAGGAATCAGCCCCAGCATTTT.

The chain couples TRBV29-1 to TRBJ1-1; D may be TRBD1 (5 bases). The V gene lost 4 bases and the J gene lost 4 bases, with 13 bases spanning the gap. The CDR3 runs 13 residues. CDR1 and CDR2 (germline): SQVTM, ANQGSEA. In nucleotides, the CDR3 is TGCAGCGTTGCTGAGGGGTTGAGCACTGAAGCTTTCTTT. This gives the protein CSVAEGLSTEAFF.

This clonotype was found many times. The CDR3 DNA sequence: TGCAGCGTTGAAGGAACAGGGAGCTCCTACAATGAGCAGTTCTTC. It encodes CSVEGTGSSYNEQFF. J is TRBJ2-1 and V is TRBV29-1; perhaps TRBD1 as D (6 bases). The V end was cut by 1 base, the J end by 0 bases, with 10 bases between. Germline CDR1 is SQVTM and CDR2 is ANQGSEA. The CDR3 totals 15 residues.

The genes are TRBV27 and TRBJ2-1; D unclear. The CDR3 length is 14 residues. V was clipped by 1 base and J by 3 bases, with 7 bases between them. The germline V gene encodes CDR1 MNHEY and CDR2 SMNVEV (reference sequence). For the CDR3, the DNA is TGTGCCAGCAGTTTATACCCTAACTACAATGAGCAGTTCTTC. Encoded protein: CASSLYPNYNEQFF.

This clonotype was seen ten or more times. The gene calls are TRBV7-2 and TRBJ2-4, with 8 bases that match TRBD1. CDR1 is SGHTA, CDR2 FQGNSA, per germline. V dropped 3 bases and J dropped 9; count of bases not matched to a gene: 10. The CDR3 consists of 15 residues. CDR3 region: CASSFSPGGVSIQYF. The CDR3 bases are TGTGCCAGCAGCTTCTCGCCAGGGGGCGTAAGCATTCAGTACTTC.

The chain combines TRBV20-1 with TRBJ2-3, with a weak D call TRBD1 (5 bases). V lost 3 bases, J lost 2 bases, and 12 bases lay in between. This CDR3 is built from 14 residues. The germline V gene encodes CDR1 DFQATT and CDR2 SNEGSKA (reference sequence). The CDR3: CSARFQGSTDTQYF. The CDR3 region has the DNA TGCAGTGCTAGGTTCCAGGGTTCCACAGATACGCAGTATTTT.

This clonotype was detected many times. The chain carries TRBV6-1 and TRBJ2-1; 9 bases line up with TRBD1. V shed 8 bases, J shed 6 bases, and the junction held 8 bases outside the gene matches. The germline gives CDR1 MNHNS, CDR2 SASEGT. The CDR3 has 14 residues. The chain's CDR3 is CASLRDRVGNEQFF. In nucleotides, the CDR3 is TGTGCCAGCCTCCGGGACAGGGTGGGCAATGAGCAGTTCTTC.

This clonotype was seen at least ten times. The gene calls are TRBV5-1 and TRBJ2-7; weak D call: TRBD2 (6 bases). The germline gives CDR1 SGHRS, CDR2 YFSETQ. V was shortened by 1 base and J by 2 bases, with 10 bases between the two germline ends. The CDR3 runs 14 residues. CDR3 sequence (DNA): TGCGCCAGCAGCTTGCAGCGGGCCGCCTACGAGCAGTACTTC. Its translation: CASSLQRAAYEQYF.

As regards this clonotype: A read error may explain this, as a much larger clone is one base away. The chain is built from TRBV7-8 and TRBJ2-1, with D possibly being TRBD1 or TRBD2 (5 bases each). The CDR3 has 16 residues. Germline V gene lookup returns CDR1 SGHVS and CDR2 FQNEAQ. Here the CDR3 DNA reads TGTGTCAGCAGACCGCTTGGGGGAATGGCCTACAATGAGCAGTTCTTC. Protein sequence: CVSRPLGGMAYNEQFF.

The CDR3 DNA sequence: TGTGCCAGCAGCGCTACCGGGACAGGGGTGGAAGAGACCCAGTACTTC. Encoded protein: CASSATGTGVEETQYF. The chain links TRBV7-8 to TRBJ2-5; 10 bases match TRBD1. The V and J ends lost 5 bases and 3 bases, in that order; junction bases with no gene match: 9. Germline V lookup: CDR1 SGHVS, CDR2 FQNEAQ. The length of the CDR3 is 16 residues.

The chain carries TRBV7-8 and TRBJ2-1; no clear D. CDR1 is SGHVS and CDR2 is FQNEAQ in the germline V gene. The CDR3 has 17 amino acids. The V end was cut by 0 bases, the J end by 11 bases, with 23 bases between. The CDR3 is CASSLARLDATDIKQFF. For the CDR3, the DNA is TGTGCCAGCAGCTTAGCGCGTTTGGACGCGACGGATATAAAGCAGTTCTTC. Looking up the rest from reference TRBV7-8 and TRBJ2-1 gives the full variable domain: GAGVSQSPRYKVAKRGQDVALRCDPISGHVSLFWYQQALGQGPEFLTYFQNEAQLDKSGLPSDRFFAERPEGSVSTLKIQRTQQEDSAVYLCASSLARLDATDIKQFFGPGTRLTVL.